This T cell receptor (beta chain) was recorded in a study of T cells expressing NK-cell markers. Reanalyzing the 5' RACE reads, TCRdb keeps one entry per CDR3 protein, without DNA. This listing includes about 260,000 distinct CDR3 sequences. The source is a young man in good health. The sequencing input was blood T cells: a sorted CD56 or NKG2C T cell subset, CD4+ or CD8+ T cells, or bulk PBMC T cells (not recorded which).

The CDR3 reads CASSLVAGTGTDTQYF. The rearrangement links TRBV7-2 to TRBJ2-3; the D call from TCRdb, TRBD2, cannot be confirmed without DNA. The CDR3 sequence is 16 residues long. CDR1 and CDR2 from the germline V gene are SGHTA and FQGNSA.